This T cell receptor (beta chain) came from a study of T-cell memory formation after mild COVID-19. Sample barcodes and UMIs were carried by the TCR alpha and TCR beta cDNA libraries that 5'RACE generated with constant-segment primers. MiXCR, applied by TCRdb to the 5' RACE reads, yields one record per CDR3 protein. Here the sample spans about 310,000 distinct CDR3 sequences, roughly a fifth being singletons. This CDR3 contains 16 residues. With 3 bases clipped from V and 1 base from J, the junction kept 6 bases outside the gene matches. Germline V gives CDR1 LGHNA, CDR2 YSLEER. This receptor was identified in a man aged 18 to 29 who had mild COVID-19 (a few samples of this study predate the infection). Cell type and time point are not known. The chain recombines TRBV4-3 with TRBJ2-3, with 8 bases matching TRBD2. The sequencing input was PBMCs or a T cell subset sorted from them (not recorded which). The CDR3 reads CASSHAGRGGTDTQYF. The CDR3 DNA follows: TGCGCCAGCAGCCATGCTGGGCGGGGGGGCACAGATACGCAGTATTTT.